What follows are 8 T cell receptor beta chains derived from one specimen sequenced in a study of OX40 agonist ivuxolimab in advanced cancers. Libraries were prepared by immunoSEQ multiplex PCR; TCRdb keeps only in-frame clonotypes and omits some of them. Of around 70,000 clones in the sample, over 75% were seen once. Sequencing used CD4+ or CD8+ T cells sorted from blood, obtained in a trial of the OX40 agonist ivuxolimab. Receptors originate from an adult with an advanced solid tumor such as melanoma, head and neck, liver or kidney cancer.

This chain joins TRBV6-1 and TRBJ2-3; TRBD2 is a possible D gene (5 bases). Trimming stripped 1 base from V and 4 bases from J, with 18 bases between. The V gene's germline CDR1 is MNHNS and CDR2 SASEGT. CDR3 length: 17 amino acids. In nucleotides, the CDR3 is TGTGCCAGCAGTGAAGGAAGGAGCGGTTTAGGAGCAGATACGCAGTATTTT. Its translation is CASSEGRSGLGADTQYF.

The chain has TRBV9 and TRBJ2-3; no reliable D call. This CDR3 has 15 residues. V was clipped by 4 bases and J by 2 bases, with 14 bases between them. Germline V gene lookup returns CDR1 SGDLS and CDR2 YYNGEE. The DNA for the CDR3 is TGTGCCAGCAGCCCTCGACTGCAAAACACAGATACGCAGTATTTT. This sequence encodes CASSPRLQNTDTQYF.

The chain combines TRBV5-8 with TRBJ1-1, with D unresolved. V shed 5 bases and J shed 1 base, with 6 bases lying between them. CDR1 is SGHTS and CDR2 is YDEGEE in the germline V gene. This CDR3 spans 12 amino acids. CDR3 sequence reads: CASSRWNTEAFF. The DNA for the CDR3 is TGTGCCAGCAGTCGCTGGAACACTGAAGCTTTCTTT.

The chain is built from TRBV6-5 and TRBJ2-7, with TRBD1 identical over 12 bases. The CDR3 extends over 15 amino acids. In germline, CDR1 is MNHEY, CDR2 SVGAGI. Trimming cost V 2 bases and J 6 bases; bases outside gene matches: 5. The CDR3 region is CASSYRDRGLAEQYF. CDR3 bases: TGTGCCAGCAGTTACCGGGACAGGGGGCTCGCCGAGCAGTACTTC.

J is TRBJ1-6 and V is TRBV5-1; D is unresolved. The CDR3 is 16 amino acids. V was cut by 1 base and J by 1 base, with 9 bases left in between. CDR1 SGHRS and CDR2 YFSETQ come from the germline V gene. CDR3 sequence (DNA): TGCGCCAGCAGCTTGAACGACGGGTCCTATAATTCACCCCTCCACTTT. Translated, it gives CASSLNDGSYNSPLHF.

The rearrangement links TRBV7-2 to TRBJ2-4; D call uncertain. The V gene lost 1 base and the J gene lost 3 bases, with 4 bases spanning the gap. CDR1 and CDR2 (germline): SGHTA, FQGNSA. The CDR3 sequence is 13 residues long. This chain's CDR3 is CASSLVGKNIQYF. The CDR3 region has the DNA TGTGCCAGCAGCTTAGTGGGCAAAAACATTCAGTACTTC.

This clone was observed once. The V gene is TRBV7-9, the J gene TRBJ2-7; TRBD1 is a possible D gene (5 bases). Germline V lookup: CDR1 SEHNR, CDR2 FQNEAQ (reference sequence). Trimming cost V 6 bases and J 5 bases, with 11 bases left between them. There are 12 residues in the CDR3. The CDR3 sequence is CASSRLGDEQYF. As DNA, the CDR3 is TGTGCCAGCAGTCGGCTAGGGGACGAGCAGTACTTC.

The chain has TRBV25-1 and TRBJ2-3; perhaps TRBD2 as D (6 bases). The germline CDR1 and CDR2 sequences are MGHDK and SYGVNS. CDR3 size: 17 residues. The V end lost 2 bases, the J end lost 1 base, and 16 bases lay between the germline ends. CDR3 residues: CASSEGRSASGTDTQYF. DNA for the CDR3: TGTGCCAGCAGTGAAGGTCGCTCTGCTAGCGGCACAGATACGCAGTATTTT. The full variable domain, rest sourced from reference TRBV25-1 and TRBJ2-3, is EADIYQTPRYLVIGTGKKITLECSQTMGHDKMYWYQQDPGMELHLIHYSYGVNSTEKGDLSSESTVSRIRTEHFPLTLESARPSHTSQYLCASSEGRSASGTDTQYFGPGTRLTVL.